This TCR beta chain emerged from a study of blood T cells in healthy people across ages. Broader study findings: Age brought a roughly linear fall in TCR beta diversity measured per million T cells.

The germline V gene has CDR1 SGDLS and CDR2 YYNGEE. The length of the CDR3 is 15 residues. V lost 0 bases to trimming and J lost 3 bases, with 11 bases between them. Donors were systemically healthy Caucasian individuals from Russia aged roughly 6 to 100 years. Each donor's blood draw was approximately 10 milliliters of peripheral blood. Using a J-beta primer mix together with a sample-barcoded 5' primer, a second PCR was run for roughly 6 to 11 cycles. TCRdb passed the 5' RACE reads through MiXCR, listing each CDR3 protein once. The sample contains roughly 680,000 distinct CDR3 sequences, under 65% of which appear only once. This clonotype came up many times. Its antigen is as yet unknown.

The sequenced sample was blood. The chain couples TRBV9 to TRBJ2-3; a weak D match, TRBD2 (5 bases). This receptor was identified in a woman of 80 years or more in good health. The CDR3, as DNA: TGTGCCAGCAGCGTAGTAACGGGGTTGACAGATACGCAGTATTTT. It codes for CASSVVTGLTDTQYF. Full variable domain (missing parts from reference TRBV9 and TRBJ2-3): DSGVTQTPKHLITATGQRVTLRCSPRSGDLSVYWYQQSLDQGLQFLIQYYNGEERAKGNILERFSAQQFPDLHSELNLSSLELGDSALYFCASSVVTGLTDTQYFGPGTRLTVL.